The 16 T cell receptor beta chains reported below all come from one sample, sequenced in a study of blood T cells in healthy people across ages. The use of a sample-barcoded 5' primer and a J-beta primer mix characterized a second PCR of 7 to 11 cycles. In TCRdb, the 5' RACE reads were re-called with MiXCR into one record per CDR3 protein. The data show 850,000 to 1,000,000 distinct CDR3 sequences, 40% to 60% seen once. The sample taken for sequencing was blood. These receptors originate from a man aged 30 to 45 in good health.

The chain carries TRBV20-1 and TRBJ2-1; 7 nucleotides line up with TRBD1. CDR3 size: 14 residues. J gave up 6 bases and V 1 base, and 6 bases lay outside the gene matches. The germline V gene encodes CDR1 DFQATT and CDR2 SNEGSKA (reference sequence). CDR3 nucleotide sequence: TGCAGTGCTAGAGTCCGACAGGGAATCAATGAGCAGTTCTTC. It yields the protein CSARVRQGINEQFF.

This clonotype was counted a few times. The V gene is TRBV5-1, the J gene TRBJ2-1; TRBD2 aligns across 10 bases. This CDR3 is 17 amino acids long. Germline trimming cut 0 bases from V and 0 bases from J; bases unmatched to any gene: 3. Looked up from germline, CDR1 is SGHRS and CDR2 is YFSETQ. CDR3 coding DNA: TGCGCCAGCAGCTTGGTCCTAGCGGGGGACTCCTACAATGAGCAGTTCTTC. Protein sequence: CASSLVLAGDSYNEQFF. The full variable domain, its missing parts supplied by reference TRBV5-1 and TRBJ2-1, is KAGVTQTPRYLIKTRGQQVTLSCSPISGHRSVSWYQQTPGQGLQFLFEYFSETQRNKGNFPGRFSGRQFSNSRSEMNVSTLELGDSALYLCASSLVLAGDSYNEQFFGPGTRLTVL.

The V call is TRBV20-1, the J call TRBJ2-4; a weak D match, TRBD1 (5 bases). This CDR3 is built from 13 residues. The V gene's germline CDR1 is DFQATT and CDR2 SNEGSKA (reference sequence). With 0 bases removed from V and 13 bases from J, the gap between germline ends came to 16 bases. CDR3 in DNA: TGCAGTGCTAGAGATCAGGGTGTCGCCCAGCAGTACTTC. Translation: CSARDQGVAQQYF.

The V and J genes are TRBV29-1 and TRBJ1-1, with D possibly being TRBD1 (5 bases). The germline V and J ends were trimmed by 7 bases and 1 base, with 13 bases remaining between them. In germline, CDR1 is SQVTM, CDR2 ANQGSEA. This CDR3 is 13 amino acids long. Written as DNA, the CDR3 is TGCAGCGCCAGACGGGGGGAGAACACTGAAGCTTTCTTT. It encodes CSARRGENTEAFF.

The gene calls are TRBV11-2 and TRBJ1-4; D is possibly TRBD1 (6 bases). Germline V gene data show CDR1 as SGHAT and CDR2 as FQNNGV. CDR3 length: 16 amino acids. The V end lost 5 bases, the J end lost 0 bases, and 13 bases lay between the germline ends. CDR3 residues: CASSRLGGATNEKLFF. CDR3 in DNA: TGTGCCAGCAGCCGTCTGGGGGGCGCAACTAATGAAAAACTGTTTTTT.

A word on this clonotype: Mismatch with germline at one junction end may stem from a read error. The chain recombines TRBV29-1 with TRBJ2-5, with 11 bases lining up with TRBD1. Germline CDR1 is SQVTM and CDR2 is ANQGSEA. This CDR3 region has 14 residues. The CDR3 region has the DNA TGCAGCCTACGGACAGGGGGCTTAGAAGAGGCCCAGTACTTC. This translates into CSLRTGGLEEAQYF.

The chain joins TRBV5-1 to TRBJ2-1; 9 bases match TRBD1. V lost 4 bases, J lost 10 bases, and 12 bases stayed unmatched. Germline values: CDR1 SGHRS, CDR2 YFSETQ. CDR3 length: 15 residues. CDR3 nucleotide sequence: TGCGCCAGCAGCCTGCTAACGGGACAGGGTTACGAGCAGTTCTTC. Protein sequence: CASSLLTGQGYEQFF.

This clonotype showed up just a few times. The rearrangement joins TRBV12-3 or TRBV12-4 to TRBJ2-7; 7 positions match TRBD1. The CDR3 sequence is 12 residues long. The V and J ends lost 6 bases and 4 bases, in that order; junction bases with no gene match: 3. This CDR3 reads CASRMTGYEQYF. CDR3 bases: TGTGCCAGCAGAATGACAGGGTACGAGCAGTACTTC.

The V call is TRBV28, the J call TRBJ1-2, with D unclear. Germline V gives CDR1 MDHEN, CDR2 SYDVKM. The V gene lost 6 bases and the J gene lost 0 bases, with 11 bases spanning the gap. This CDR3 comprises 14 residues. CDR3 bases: TGTGCCAGCAGGCCCGGGTCAACTAACTATGGCTACACCTTC. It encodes CASRPGSTNYGYTF.

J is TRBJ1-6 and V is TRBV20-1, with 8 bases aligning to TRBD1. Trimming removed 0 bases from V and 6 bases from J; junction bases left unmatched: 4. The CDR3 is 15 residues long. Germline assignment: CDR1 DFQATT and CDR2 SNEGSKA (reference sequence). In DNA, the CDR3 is TGCAGTGCTAGAGATGGACAGGGATTTAATTCACCCCTCCACTTT. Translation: CSARDGQGFNSPLHF.

This chain's CDR3 is CSARDRAGRNEKLFF. DNA of the CDR3: TGCAGTGCTAGAGATAGGGCAGGACGGAATGAAAAACTGTTTTTT. The chain employs TRBV20-1 and TRBJ1-4; unclear D gene. Germline lookup yields CDR1 DFQATT and CDR2 SNEGSKA (reference sequence). The CDR3 is made up of 15 amino acids. V lost 0 bases and J lost 5, with 13 bases in between.

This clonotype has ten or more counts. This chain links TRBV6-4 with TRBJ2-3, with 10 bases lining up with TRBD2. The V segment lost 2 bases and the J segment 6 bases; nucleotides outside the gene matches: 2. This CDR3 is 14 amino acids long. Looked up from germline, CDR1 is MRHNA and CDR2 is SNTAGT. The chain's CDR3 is CASSDSGGADTQYF. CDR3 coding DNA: TGTGCCAGCAGTGACAGCGGGGGGGCTGATACGCAGTATTTT.

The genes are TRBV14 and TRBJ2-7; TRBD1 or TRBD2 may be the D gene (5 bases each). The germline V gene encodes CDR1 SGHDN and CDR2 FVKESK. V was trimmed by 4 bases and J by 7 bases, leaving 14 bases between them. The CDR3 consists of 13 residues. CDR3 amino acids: CASSLGPSAEQYF. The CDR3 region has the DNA TGTGCCAGCAGCCTGGGACCATCCGCGGAGCAGTACTTC.

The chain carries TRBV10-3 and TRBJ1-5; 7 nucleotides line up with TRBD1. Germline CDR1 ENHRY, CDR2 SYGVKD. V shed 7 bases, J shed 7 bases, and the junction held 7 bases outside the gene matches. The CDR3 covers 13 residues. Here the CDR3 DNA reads TGTGCCATCATGGAGGGGGCAGAACAGCCCCAGCATTTT. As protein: CAIMEGAEQPQHF.

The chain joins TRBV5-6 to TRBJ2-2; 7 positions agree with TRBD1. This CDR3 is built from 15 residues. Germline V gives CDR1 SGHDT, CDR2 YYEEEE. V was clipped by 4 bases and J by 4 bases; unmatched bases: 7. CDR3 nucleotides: TGTGCCAGCAGCCTACGGGACAGCGGCACCGGGGAGCTGTTTTTT. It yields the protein CASSLRDSGTGELFF.

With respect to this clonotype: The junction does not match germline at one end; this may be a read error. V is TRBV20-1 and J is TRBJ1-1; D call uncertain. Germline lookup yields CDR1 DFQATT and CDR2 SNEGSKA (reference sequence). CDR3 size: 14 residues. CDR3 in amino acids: CSASVMVPNTEAFF. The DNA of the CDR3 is TGCAGTGCCAGTGTAATGGTTCCGAACACGGAAGCTTTCTTT.